This is a list of T cell receptor beta chains from one sample in a study of T cells after yellow fever vaccination. TCRdb analysed the 5' RACE reads with MiXCR anew, one entry per CDR3 protein. The data show about 260,000 distinct CDR3 sequences, approximately 12% seen once. The sample in question was CD4+ T cells sorted from PBMCs, obtained 45 days after the yellow fever booster vaccination. These receptors all come from a man younger than 45 who received the YFV17D yellow fever vaccine. The CDR3 runs from the conserved cysteine through the conserved F or W. Fields, in order: J gene, V gene, clone size, D gene, CDR3 DNA, CDR3 protein. D genes are given only for firm matches. Size tells how often a clone was seen (once, few, many) or the class of an expanded clone, and some rows leave it out.

TRBJ2-1 TRBV5-1 few - TGCGCCAGCCGACCTGACAGGGCGGGGAATGAGCAGTTCTTC CASRPDRAGNEQFF
TRBJ2-7 TRBV6-2/TRBV6-3 - - TGTGCCAGCAGTCCACAGAGCTCCTACGAGCAGTACTTC CASSPQSSYEQYF
TRBJ1-1 TRBV20-1 few - TGCAGTGCTAGGAGGCTTGTGGGGGGGTCGGACACTGAAGCTTTCTTT CSARRLVGGSDTEAFF
TRBJ2-1 TRBV12-3/TRBV12-4 - - TGTGCCAGCAGTTATGGTTCCTACAATGAGCAGTTCTTC CASSYGSYNEQFF
TRBJ2-5 TRBV7-2 few - TGTGCCAGCAAGCGATCGCGGCCAGGGGAGACCCAGTACTTC CASKRSRPGETQYF
TRBJ2-7 TRBV20-1 - TRBD2 TGCAGTGCTAGAGAGAGAGGGCGGGGCGCGGGGGTCGTCTACGAGCAGTACTTC CSARERGRGAGVVYEQYF
TRBJ1-2 TRBV29-1 - TRBD1 TGCAGCGTTCGATCCAGGGGGCCTCATGGCTACACCTTC CSVRSRGPHGYTF
TRBJ2-3 TRBV7-2 - - TGTGCCAGCAGCTTAGCGGGGGAGGGGGCAGATACGCAGTATTTT CASSLAGEGADTQYF
TRBJ2-3 TRBV25-1 few - TGTGCCAGCAGTGAATCTGGGGTTCTAGATACGCAGTATTTT CASSESGVLDTQYF
TRBJ2-1 TRBV7-3 few TRBD2 TGTGCCAGCAGCTCGGGACTAGCGGAATACAATGAGCAGTTCTTC CASSSGLAEYNEQFF
TRBJ2-3 TRBV20-1 - - TGCAGTGCTAGCCCCGTGGCTGCCAATTTAGATACGCAGTATTTT CSASPVAANLDTQYF
TRBJ1-2 TRBV12-3/TRBV12-4 few TRBD1 TGTGCCAGCAGTCGTCGTGGGGCAGGGGGCTTAAACTATGGCTACACCTTC CASSRRGAGGLNYGYTF
TRBJ2-5 TRBV28 - - TGTGCCAGCGGTCCCTATACAGGGGAGGCCCAGTACTTC CASGPYTGEAQYF
TRBJ2-7 TRBV27 - TRBD2 TGTGCCAGCAGGCCAAAGGGAAGCGGGGCCTCCTACGAGCAGTACTTC CASRPKGSGASYEQYF